This T cell receptor (beta chain) was captured in a study of blood T cell repertoires in COVID-19. The CDR3 is 16 amino acids. Germline assignment: CDR1 SGDLS and CDR2 YYNGEE. Trimming took 0 bases from V and 0 from J, leaving 11 bases between them. The table came from immunoSEQ multiplex PCR; TCRdb's copy has only in-frame clones and leaves some out. The repertoire holds over 200,000 clones, with 60% to 75% as singletons. The chain combines TRBV9 with TRBJ2-3; weak D call: TRBD2 (5 bases). The receptor was isolated from an elderly woman with acute or convalescent COVID-19. The sample consisted of peripheral blood. The CDR3 sequence: CASSVVGSVSTDTQYF. DNA of the CDR3: TGTGCCAGCAGCGTAGTTGGTAGCGTTAGCACAGATACGCAGTATTTT.